These 30 T cell receptor beta chains came from one sample sequenced in a study of blood T cell repertoires in COVID-19. The assay was immunoSEQ multiplex PCR, and TCRdb's table has in-frame clones only and misses some. Here the sample spans some 300,000 clones, approximately 86% being singletons. Sequencing was performed on PBMCs or T cells enriched from blood (not recorded which). The receptors stem from a woman in her twenties or thirties who had recovered from COVID-19.

This chain uses TRBV6-6 with TRBJ2-7, with 10 nucleotides matching TRBD1. Trimming removed 11 bases from V and 3 bases from J; junction bases left unmatched: 10. CDR3 length equals 14 residues. CDR1 and CDR2 from the germline V gene are MNHNY and SVGAGI (reference sequence). The chain's CDR3 is CASINGQGDYEQYF. CDR3 DNA sequence: TGTGCCTCTATTAACGGACAGGGGGACTACGAGCAGTACTTC.

The V gene is TRBV28, the J gene TRBJ2-5; D might be TRBD1 (5 bases). Germline assignment: CDR1 MDHEN and CDR2 SYDVKM. The V end lost 3 bases, the J end lost 3 bases, and 14 bases lay between the germline ends. The CDR3 spans 15 residues. This CDR3 reads CASSFPQQEKETQYF. CDR3 sequence (DNA): TGTGCCAGCAGTTTCCCTCAACAGGAAAAAGAGACCCAGTACTTC. Using reference TRBV28 and TRBJ2-5 for the parts outside the CDR3, the full variable domain is DVKVTQSSRYLVKRTGEKVFLECVQDMDHENMFWYRQDPGLGLRLIYFSYDVKMKEKGDIPEGYSVSREKKERFSLILESASTNQTSMYLCASSFPQQEKETQYFGPGTRLLVL.

The chain is built from TRBV5-1 and TRBJ2-7, with D perhaps TRBD2 (5 bases). The V end was cut by 4 bases, the J end by 3 bases, with 14 bases between. The CDR3 is 14 amino acids. CDR1 and CDR2 (germline): SGHRS, YFSETQ. In nucleotides, the CDR3 is TGCGCCAGCAGCCCAGGAGGCTTACTCTACGAGCAGTACTTC. Protein: CASSPGGLLYEQYF. Using reference TRBV5-1 and TRBJ2-7 for the parts outside the CDR3, the full variable domain is KAGVTQTPRYLIKTRGQQVTLSCSPISGHRSVSWYQQTPGQGLQFLFEYFSETQRNKGNFPGRFSGRQFSNSRSEMNVSTLELGDSALYLCASSPGGLLYEQYFGPGTRLTVT.

The chain recombines TRBV14 with TRBJ1-1; D gene ambiguous. CDR1 SGHDN and CDR2 FVKESK come from the germline V gene. V was pared by 0 bases and J by 1 base, with 9 bases between. The CDR3 length is 15 residues. The CDR3 DNA is TGTGCCAGCAGCCAAGATAGAACGGGGAACACTGAAGCTTTCTTT. Residues: CASSQDRTGNTEAFF.

The chain couples TRBV7-9 to TRBJ1-2, with D possibly TRBD1 on 6 matching bases. V lost 1 base and J lost 1, with 22 bases in between. Looked up from germline, CDR1 is SEHNR and CDR2 is FQNEAQ (reference sequence). The CDR3 extends over 19 amino acids. The CDR3 DNA is TGTGCCAGCAGCTTAGTAGGGACACCTCGTAAGCCGGTTAACTATGGCTACACCTTC. It is translated as CASSLVGTPRKPVNYGYTF.

This chain joins TRBV11-2 and TRBJ2-2; 12 bases map to TRBD2. The ends lost 5 bases at V and 3 bases at J; junction bases unmatched: 4. The CDR3 length is 16 residues. In germline, CDR1 is SGHAT, CDR2 FQNNGV. For the CDR3, the DNA is TGTGCCAGCAGCCAACGACTAGCGGGGGACACCGGGGAGCTGTTTTTT. As protein: CASSQRLAGDTGELFF.

The chain employs TRBV28 and TRBJ2-3; 8 bases match TRBD2. The V gene's germline CDR1 is MDHEN and CDR2 SYDVKM. The CDR3 spans 14 residues. The ends lost 3 bases at V and 6 bases at J; junction bases unmatched: 5. CDR3 nucleotides: TGTGCCAGCAGTTTGGCCGGGAGGGTTGATACGCAGTATTTT. It translates to CASSLAGRVDTQYF.

The chain has TRBV24-1 and TRBJ1-2, with no clear D. Trimming cost V 0 bases and J 7 bases, with 23 bases left between them. CDR1 KGHDR and CDR2 SFDVKD come from the germline V gene. The length of the CDR3 is 18 residues. The CDR3 DNA reads as TGTGCCACCAGTGATTTGCTGGTACGAGTGGGCGACATATCTGGCTACACCTTC. Protein sequence: CATSDLLVRVGDISGYTF.

The J gene is TRBJ1-1, the V gene TRBV6-5; D gene uncertain. The CDR3 totals 15 residues. The germline V and J ends were trimmed by 5 bases and 3 bases, with 16 bases remaining between them. Germline V gene lookup returns CDR1 MNHEY and CDR2 SVGAGI. The CDR3 sequence: CASSRPGAEDTEAFF. In DNA, the CDR3 is TGTGCCAGCAGTAGGCCGGGAGCAGAGGACACTGAAGCTTTCTTT.

The chain combines TRBV5-1 with TRBJ2-3, with D maybe TRBD1 (5 bases). V dropped 5 bases and J dropped 1 base, with 11 bases sitting between them. The CDR3 covers 14 residues. Germline loops: CDR1 SGHRS, CDR2 YFSETQ. The CDR3 bases are TGCGCCAGCAGGGATGAACAGGGCACAGATACGCAGTATTTT. Translating gives CASRDEQGTDTQYF.

The chain uses TRBV2 and TRBJ1-5; 8 bases are shared with TRBD1. This CDR3 has 14 residues. Per germline, CDR1 SNHLY and CDR2 FYNNEI. The V gene end was trimmed by 0 bases and the J gene end by 9 bases; junction bases not matched to a gene: 4. The chain's CDR3 is CASSEAGRGRPQHF. The CDR3 DNA follows: TGTGCCAGCAGTGAAGCGGGCAGGGGGCGGCCCCAGCATTTT. Full variable domain (outside the CDR3, taken from reference TRBV2 and TRBJ1-5): EPEVTQTPSHQVTQMGQEVILRCVPISNHLYFYWYRQILGQKVEFLVSFYNNEISEKSEIFDDQFSVERPDGSNFTLKIRSTKLEDSAMYFCASSEAGRGRPQHFGDGTRLSIL.

This clone was seen a single time. V is TRBV28 and J is TRBJ2-7, with a weak D call TRBD2 (6 bases). V shed 7 bases and J shed 4 bases, with 23 bases lying between them. CDR1 is MDHEN, CDR2 SYDVKM, per germline. CDR3 length: 16 amino acids. The CDR3 region is CASTPPEGAVGYEQYF. The CDR3 DNA is TGTGCCAGCACCCCCCCGGAGGGCGCAGTGGGGTACGAGCAGTACTTC.

This chain connects TRBV18 to TRBJ1-1; 11 bases are shared with TRBD1. This CDR3 contains 18 residues. J was trimmed by 4 bases and V by 0 bases; bases with no gene match: 10. Germline CDR1 KGHSH, CDR2 LQKENI. In nucleotides, the CDR3 is TGTGCCAGCTCACCACCTCGGTGGGACAGGGGGGGGATCACTGAAGCTTTCTTT. Protein: CASSPPRWDRGGITEAFF.

The chain employs TRBV6-2 or TRBV6-3 and TRBJ1-6; 9 bases match TRBD1. The CDR3 is 17 amino acids. The V segment lost 4 bases and the J segment 7 bases; nucleotides outside the gene matches: 11. The germline V gene has CDR1 MNHEY and CDR2 SVGEGT. This chain's CDR3 is CASSSSRPGTGNSPLHF. CDR3 coding DNA: TGTGCCAGCAGTTCTTCCAGACCCGGGACAGGGAATTCACCCCTCCACTTT.

The chain employs TRBV9 and TRBJ2-7, with D possibly matching TRBD1 (6 bases). The CDR3 spans 14 residues. CDR1 and CDR2 from the germline V gene are SGDLS and YYNGEE. V lost 6 bases, J lost 0 bases, and 13 bases lay in between. The CDR3 DNA reads as TGTGCCAGCAAGCGGACAGAACTCTCCTACGAGCAGTACTTC. It codes for CASKRTELSYEQYF.

In DNA, the CDR3 is TGTGCCAGCAACTCCCGGTCCGGGACAGGGCTTAATGAGCAGTTCTTC. It codes for CASNSRSGTGLNEQFF. V usage is TRBV27 and J usage is TRBJ2-1, with 9 bases aligning to TRBD1. Unmatched junction bases numbered 14, after V lost 7 bases and J lost 7 bases. The CDR3 is 16 amino acids. Per germline, CDR1 MNHEY and CDR2 SMNVEV (reference sequence).

CDR3 nucleotide sequence: TGTGCCAGCCAGGGAGGGGGGTCCGTGCAGCCCCAGCATTTT. It translates to CASQGGGSVQPQHF. The chain recombines TRBV6-5 with TRBJ1-5, with a tentative D call TRBD1 (6 bases). Germline values: CDR1 MNHEY, CDR2 SVGAGI. V lost 8 bases to trimming and J lost 7 bases, with 18 bases between them. CDR3 length: 14 amino acids.

The gene calls are TRBV7-3 and TRBJ1-6; D is possibly TRBD1 (5 bases). The CDR3 totals 15 residues. Deletions cut 1 base from V and 14 bases from J, with 18 bases between. Germline CDR1 SGHTA, CDR2 FQGTGA. The CDR3 nucleotides read TGTGCCAGCAGCTTAAATGGGGAGGGGATTTCGGCCCTCCACTTT. Its protein is CASSLNGEGISALHF.

The CDR3 nucleotides read TGTGCCAGCAGCGTAGGGGGAGGGGAGACCCAGTACTTC. This translates into CASSVGGGETQYF. The rearrangement links TRBV9 to TRBJ2-5; TRBD2 matches 7 bases. CDR1 is SGDLS and CDR2 is YYNGEE in the germline V gene. V lost 0 bases, J lost 5 bases, and 1 base stayed unmatched. The CDR3 is 13 amino acids.

V gene TRBV20-1 combines with J gene TRBJ1-1; the D is unclear. Germline CDR1 and CDR2: DFQATT and SNEGSKA (reference sequence). Between the trimmed V and J ends, which lost 3 bases and 3 bases, there was a span of 17 bases. The CDR3 is 15 amino acids. The CDR3 spells CSASTPRGLYTEAFF. The CDR3 DNA reads TGCAGTGCTAGTACCCCCCGGGGTTTGTACACTGAAGCTTTCTTT.

The DNA for the CDR3 is TGTGCCAGCAGCGTAGGTCGCAGGGCAGGGAATGAGCAGTTCTTC. It yields the protein CASSVGRRAGNEQFF. J is TRBJ2-1 and V is TRBV9; TRBD1 might be the D (5 bases). CDR3 length equals 15 residues. The V gene's germline CDR1 is SGDLS and CDR2 YYNGEE. The V gene lost 0 bases and the J gene lost 7 bases, with 14 bases spanning the gap. Drawing the rest from reference TRBV9 and TRBJ2-1, the complete variable domain is DSGVTQTPKHLITATGQRVTLRCSPRSGDLSVYWYQQSLDQGLQFLIQYYNGEERAKGNILERFSAQQFPDLHSELNLSSLELGDSALYFCASSVGRRAGNEQFFGPGTRLTVL.

The V gene is TRBV11-3, the J gene TRBJ2-4, with 7 bases identical to TRBD1. From germline, CDR1 is SGHNT and CDR2 YENEEA. The CDR3 covers 15 residues. V trimming: 5 bases; J trimming: 0 bases; junction bases outside the gene matches: 4. CDR3 nucleotides: TGTGCCAGCAGCAGGGGACAGCTAGCCAAAAACATTCAGTACTTC. Its protein is CASSRGQLAKNIQYF.

The chain carries TRBV19 and TRBJ1-2; tentative D call: TRBD1 (5 bases). This CDR3 region has 13 residues. V lost 7 bases, J lost 2 bases, and 11 bases lay in between. In germline, CDR1 is LNHDA, CDR2 SQIVND (reference sequence). The CDR3 region is CASKTDTNYGYTF. CDR3 sequence (DNA): TGTGCCAGTAAGACAGACACGAACTATGGCTACACCTTC.

The chain couples TRBV6-2 or TRBV6-3 to TRBJ1-5; 7 nucleotides agree with TRBD1. CDR1 MNHEY and CDR2 SVGEGT come from the germline V gene. This CDR3 has 16 amino acids. V shed 6 bases and J 1 base; nucleotides not matched to a gene: 9. CDR3 DNA: TGTGCCAGCAGACCTCATCAGGGGGAGAGCAATCAGCCCCAGCATTTT. It specifies CASRPHQGESNQPQHF.

The chain employs TRBV13 and TRBJ1-2, with unresolved D. Looked up from germline, CDR1 is PRHDT and CDR2 is FYEKMQ (reference sequence). The V end was cut by 5 bases, the J end by 3 bases, with 10 bases between. CDR3 size: 13 residues. CDR3 in DNA: TGTGCCAGCAGCGTAGAGCTGTACTATGGCTACACCTTC. Amino acids: CASSVELYYGYTF.

This clone was seen a handful of times. The chain joins TRBV6-1 to TRBJ2-5; 9 bases are shared with TRBD2. V was pared by 1 base and J by 1 base, with 4 bases of the junction left unmatched. Per the germline V gene, CDR1 is MNHNS and CDR2 is SASEGT. This CDR3 contains 16 residues. In DNA, the CDR3 is TGTGCCAGCAGTGAAGGTCTAGCGGGATTCCAAGAGACCCAGTACTTC. It encodes CASSEGLAGFQETQYF.

J is TRBJ1-1 and V is TRBV18; no reliable D call. Trimming pared 3 bases from V and 3 bases from J, leaving 8 bases between. Germline CDR1 is KGHSH and CDR2 is LQKENI. This CDR3 contains 13 residues. CDR3 protein: CASSPGLDTEAFF. As DNA, the CDR3 is TGTGCCAGCTCACCTGGCTTGGACACTGAAGCTTTCTTT.

This clone showed up just once. Other DNA sequences of this sample code for an identical CDR3. The V and J genes are TRBV6-5 and TRBJ2-3, with 9 bases aligning to TRBD2. CDR1 and CDR2 (germline): MNHEY, SVGAGI. The ends lost 4 bases at V and 0 bases at J; junction bases unmatched: 2. The CDR3 has 15 amino acids. The CDR3 DNA sequence: TGTGCCAGCAGTTTACTAGCGGGTAGCACAGATACGCAGTATTTT. This sequence encodes CASSLLAGSTDTQYF.

The chain recombines TRBV9 with TRBJ2-7; D is unclear. The CDR3 contains 15 residues. V dropped 4 bases and J dropped 0 bases, with 14 bases sitting between them. Germline V gene data show CDR1 as SGDLS and CDR2 as YYNGEE. DNA of the CDR3: TGTGCCAGCAGCCCCTCTGGCGGTCGCTCCTACGAGCAGTACTTC. This codes for CASSPSGGRSYEQYF.

The chain couples TRBV19 to TRBJ1-3, with 8 nucleotides matching TRBD1. With V trimmed by 4 bases and J by 0 bases, 8 bases remained unmatched. Germline V CDR1 and CDR2: LNHDA, SQIVND (reference sequence). The CDR3 sequence is 17 residues long. CDR3 sequence reads: CASSTTGASTSGNTIYF. The CDR3 DNA sequence: TGTGCCAGTAGTACGACAGGGGCATCAACCTCTGGAAACACCATATATTTT.